The clone carrying this T cell receptor beta chain was seen repeatedly, ten times or more. Antigen specificity is unknown. Genomic DNA provided the template from which TCR beta VDJ and CDR3 profiles were obtained. MiXCR, applied by TCRdb to the reads, yields one record per CDR3 protein. The sample carries about 58,000 distinct CDR3 sequences, roughly three fifths recorded once. By flow cytometry, patients selected for sequencing had shown an expansion of CD8+CD57+ cells. This sample is drawn from a study of CD8+CD57+ T cells in acquired aplastic anemia. Study-wide findings and caveats: Patients had fewer than 35 CD8+ CDR3 sequences in common with controls (the shared set).

CDR3 length: 15 residues. V dropped 3 bases and J dropped 2 bases, with 10 bases sitting between them. Looked up from germline, CDR1 is MNHNS and CDR2 is SASEGT. The sample taken for sequencing was sorted CD4+, CD8+, or CD8+CD57+ T cells (not recorded which) from PBMCs. The clonotype originates from a human donor with aplastic anemia. This sequence joins TRBV6-1 and TRBJ1-4; unclear D gene. CDR3 coding DNA: TGTGCCAGCAGTGATTTAGGGCCGACTAATGAAAAACTGTTTTTT. Its translation: CASSDLGPTNEKLFF.